The 21 T cell receptor beta chains in this list originate from one sample, sequenced in a study of graft-versus-host responses after intestinal transplantation (dated by TCRdb to about 2021). The library was prepared using the immunoSEQ multiplex PCR assay. TCRdb limited this immuneACCESS table to in-frame rearrangements with V and J called. A share of clones is missing; checked studies link under half to unresolved V genes, and the rest is unexplained. A total of nearly 95,000 clones appear in this sample, approximately 94% of them only once. The top ten hold roughly 2% of the sample. The antigens of these receptors remain unknown. The label giving this sample's time point can be read as: cells obtained before transplantation from donor or recipient. The sequencing used unstimulated CD8+ T cells sorted from spleen or lymph node cells, collected before intestinal transplant. The origin of the receptors is a human donor who received an intestinal transplant.

The CDR3 sequence: CASSLKQAAYNEQFF. CDR3 nucleotide sequence: TGTGCCAGCAGTTTAAAACAGGCCGCCTACAATGAGCAGTTCTTC. V usage is TRBV27 and J usage is TRBJ2-1, with D possibly matching TRBD1 (5 bases). This CDR3 is built from 15 residues. V lost 2 bases to trimming and J lost 2 bases, with 10 bases between them. The germline V gene has CDR1 MNHEY and CDR2 SMNVEV (reference sequence).

This chain links TRBV29-1 with TRBJ2-5; D may be TRBD1 (5 bases). CDR3 size: 12 residues. Germline loops: CDR1 SQVTM, CDR2 ANQGSEA. Trimming took off 6 bases at V and 5 bases at J, with 13 bases between the two ends. The CDR3 sequence: CSVCEKGETQYF. For the CDR3, the DNA is TGCAGCGTCTGCGAGAAGGGGGAGACCCAGTACTTC.

The chain couples TRBV30 to TRBJ2-2; 9 nucleotides agree with TRBD1. Germline V lookup: CDR1 GTSNPN, CDR2 SVGIG (reference sequence). CDR3 length: 14 amino acids. With 2 bases clipped from V and 7 bases from J, the junction kept 5 bases outside the gene matches. The CDR3 sequence is CAWSPGQGSGELFF. The CDR3 DNA sequence: TGTGCCTGGAGTCCGGGACAGGGTAGCGGGGAGCTGTTTTTT.

CDR3 residues: CASSQEAGPTDTQYF. The CDR3 DNA is TGCGCCAGCAGCCAAGAGGCAGGGCCCACAGATACGCAGTATTTT. This chain uses TRBV4-3 with TRBJ2-3; TRBD1 might be the D (5 bases). The CDR3 sequence is 15 residues long. The germline V gene has CDR1 LGHNA and CDR2 YSLEER. Trimming removed 0 bases from V and 2 bases from J, with 9 bases in between.

This clone was counted a single time. V gene TRBV9 combines with J gene TRBJ1-6; weak D call: TRBD1 (6 bases). The V end lost 0 bases, the J end lost 6 bases, and 13 bases lay between the germline ends. CDR3 size: 16 residues. Germline-derived CDR1 and CDR2 are SGDLS and YYNGEE. For the CDR3, the DNA is TGTGCCAGCAGCGTAGCTCGGACAGCCTCTAATTCACCCCTCCACTTT. The encoded protein is CASSVARTASNSPLHF. Together with reference TRBV9 and TRBJ1-6, the CDR3 gives the full variable domain: DSGVTQTPKHLITATGQRVTLRCSPRSGDLSVYWYQQSLDQGLQFLIQYYNGEERAKGNILERFSAQQFPDLHSELNLSSLELGDSALYFCASSVARTASNSPLHFGNGTRLTVT.

This rearrangement joins TRBV13 to TRBJ1-2; D gene uncertain. V lost 5 bases and J 4 bases, leaving 17 bases between the germline ends. Germline values: CDR1 PRHDT, CDR2 FYEKMQ (reference sequence). The CDR3 totals 15 residues. The CDR3 bases are TGTGCCAGCAGCCCGGCGAGATCGGAGCGCTATGGCTACACCTTC. This encodes CASSPARSERYGYTF.

Written as DNA, the CDR3 is TGTGCCAGCAGCGTAAGCGGGGGGGCCACCGAGCAGTACTTC. This gives the protein CASSVSGGATEQYF. The chain is built from TRBV7-9 and TRBJ2-7; TRBD2 matches 10 bases. CDR1 and CDR2 (germline): SEHNR, FQNEAQ (reference sequence). CDR3 size: 14 residues. After removal of 5 bases from V and 6 bases from J, the junction contained 7 bases not matched to a gene.

This clone was counted once. This sequence joins TRBV7-6 and TRBJ2-1; D is perhaps TRBD1 (6 bases). Germline V gene data show CDR1 as SGHVS and CDR2 as FNYEAQ. This CDR3 is built from 16 residues. Trimming shortened V by 5 bases and J by 0 bases, and 14 bases separated the two germline ends. CDR3 sequence reads: CASSQPTGYSYNEQFF. CDR3 sequence (DNA): TGTGCCAGCAGCCAACCAACAGGGTACTCCTACAATGAGCAGTTCTTC.

The chain carries TRBV9 and TRBJ1-2; tentatively, D is TRBD1 (6 bases). The germline V and J ends were trimmed by 4 bases and 1 base, with 17 bases remaining between them. Germline V lookup: CDR1 SGDLS, CDR2 YYNGEE. The CDR3 contains 16 residues. CDR3 residues: CASSSPGTLFNYGYTF. CDR3 DNA: TGTGCCAGCAGCTCCCCCGGGACACTTTTTAACTATGGCTACACCTTC.

CDR3 coding DNA: TGCGCCAGCAGTCAGGACAGGGGGAACACTGAAGCTTTCTTT. Encoded protein: CASSQDRGNTEAFF. V and J are TRBV10-1 and TRBJ1-1, with 9 bases fitting TRBD1. The junction had 2 bases not matched to a gene; V was cut back by 5 bases and J by 1 base. Germline CDR1 and CDR2: WNHNN and SYGVQD (reference sequence). The CDR3 has 14 amino acids.

The chain combines TRBV7-6 with TRBJ2-3, with D perhaps TRBD2 (5 bases). This CDR3 comprises 15 residues. Trimming shortened V by 5 bases and J by 2 bases, and 14 bases separated the two germline ends. CDR1 and CDR2 (germline): SGHVS, FNYEAQ. The CDR3 coding sequence is TGTGCCAGCAGCCCGGTTGCGGGTTTCACAGATACGCAGTATTTT. Translation: CASSPVAGFTDTQYF.

The CDR3 region is CATSRDQWAGGQYEQYF. The CDR3 region has the DNA TGTGCCACCAGCAGAGATCAGTGGGCAGGTGGGCAATACGAGCAGTACTTC. The chain recombines TRBV15 with TRBJ2-7, with no clear D. With 0 bases removed from V and 4 bases from J, the gap between germline ends came to 19 bases. Germline CDR1 reads LNHNV; CDR2 reads YYDKDF (reference sequence). The CDR3 is 17 residues long.

This clone occurred a few times. The chain is built from TRBV27 and TRBJ1-1; the match to TRBD1 covers 9 bases. Germline-derived CDR1 and CDR2 are MNHEY and SMNVEV (reference sequence). V dropped 6 bases and J dropped 5; count of bases not matched to a gene: 7. CDR3 length: 14 residues. CDR3 region: CASSLDRGATEAFF. CDR3 nucleotide sequence: TGTGCCAGCAGCTTAGACAGGGGGGCGACTGAAGCTTTCTTT.

This sequence joins TRBV4-2 and TRBJ2-5, with D unresolved. Matching the DNA end better, TRBJ2-7 makes the J call doubtful. The CDR3 length is 12 residues. CDR1 and CDR2 (germline): LGHNA, YNFKEQ. The CDR3 coding sequence is TGTGCCAGCAGCCAAGATCGGTACGAGCAGTACTTC. This gives the protein CASSQDRYEQYF.

This clone was detected once. The rearrangement links TRBV5-6 to TRBJ2-1, with 10 bases lining up with TRBD2. With V trimmed by 2 bases and J by 9 bases, 5 bases remained unmatched. Germline V lookup: CDR1 SGHDT, CDR2 YYEEEE. This CDR3 comprises 14 residues. The CDR3 loop reads CASSFLAGGGEQFF. The CDR3 nucleotides are TGTGCCAGCAGCTTCTTAGCGGGGGGAGGTGAGCAGTTCTTC.

The chain carries TRBV19 and TRBJ1-3, with D unclear. Germline loops: CDR1 LNHDA, CDR2 SQIVND (reference sequence). V shed 7 bases and J shed 4 bases, with 17 bases lying between them. The CDR3 length is 15 residues. CDR3 in DNA: TGTGCCAGTATGGCCGGCGGGGTGCGAGGAAACACCATATATTTT. Its protein is CASMAGGVRGNTIYF.

The rearrangement joins TRBV20-1 to TRBJ2-1; TRBD2 is a possible D gene (5 bases). Germline V CDR1 and CDR2: DFQATT, SNEGSKA (reference sequence). The CDR3 has 11 amino acids. The CDR3 is CSAMREGEQFF. Here the CDR3 DNA reads TGCAGCGCGATGAGGGAAGGAGAGCAGTTCTTC.

In this sample, this clone turned up once. CDR3: CASSLVPSAHYEQYF. The CDR3 nucleotides are TGTGCCAGCAGTTTAGTTCCCAGTGCCCACTACGAGCAGTACTTC. The gene calls are TRBV27 and TRBJ2-7; D remains unclear. This CDR3 has 15 residues. V was clipped by 2 bases and J by 3 bases, with 14 bases between them. CDR1 and CDR2 from the germline V gene are MNHEY and SMNVEV (reference sequence).

This chain links TRBV4-3 with TRBJ2-7; D may be TRBD2 (5 bases). The CDR3 totals 16 residues. Germline loops: CDR1 LGHNA, CDR2 YSLEER. V was clipped by 0 bases and J by 1 base, with 13 bases between them. CDR3 DNA: TGCGCCAGCAGCCAAGATAGCCAAGGCGGGTCCTACGAGCAGTACTTC. Translated: CASSQDSQGGSYEQYF.

This chain joins TRBV5-1 and TRBJ2-7, with TRBD2 identical over 8 bases. There are 14 residues in the CDR3. V lost 5 bases, J lost 3 bases, and 7 bases stayed unmatched. Germline V gene lookup returns CDR1 SGHRS and CDR2 YFSETQ. CDR3 protein: CASSSSGDDYEQYF. In nucleotides, the CDR3 is TGCGCCAGCAGTAGTAGCGGGGATGACTACGAGCAGTACTTC.

The chain combines TRBV11-2 with TRBJ2-3; TRBD2 aligns across 11 bases. The CDR3 spans 18 residues. Germline V gene lookup returns CDR1 SGHAT and CDR2 FQNNGV. Losses at the gene ends were 3 bases for V and 0 bases for J; bases not matched to a gene: 8. This chain's CDR3 is CASSLGLAGGSSTDTQYF. The CDR3 coding sequence is TGTGCCAGCAGCTTGGGGCTAGCGGGGGGCTCTAGCACAGATACGCAGTATTTT.